This T cell receptor beta chain was obtained from a study of shared clonotypes between healthy human individuals. This CDR3 region has 18 residues. The V gene lost 0 bases and the J gene lost 0 bases, with 15 bases spanning the gap. Germline loops: CDR1 PRHDT, CDR2 FYEKMQ (reference sequence). Libraries were prepared by immunoSEQ multiplex PCR; TCRdb keeps only in-frame clonotypes and omits some of them. This sample has 190,000 or so clones, with approximately 61% found just once. Source material: memory CD4+ T cells sorted from blood. Subset indicated: CD45RA-negative fraction. The chain couples TRBV13 to TRBJ1-3; the D is unclear. This sequence originates from a man aged 25 to 40 in good health. For the CDR3, the DNA is TGTGCCAGCAGCTTAGGGCCCTTGGCCAGGATCTCTGGAAACACCATATATTTT. Translation: CASSLGPLARISGNTIYF.